This TCR beta chain was captured in a study of control samples from healthy donors and cancer patients. The method was immunoSEQ multiplex PCR; TCRdb's version includes in-frame clones alone and lacks a portion of them. The sample includes around 140,000 clones, approximately 89% seen only once; the top ten take over 6.5%. Germline V CDR1 and CDR2: MGHDK, SYGVNS. V dropped 0 bases and J dropped 6 bases, with 15 bases sitting between them. The CDR3 has 17 amino acids. This TCR was recovered from a man in his fifties or sixties with head and neck cancer. Sequencing input: PBMCs. The chain combines TRBV25-1 with TRBJ1-6; D might be TRBD1 (6 bases). The CDR3: CASSEYIGGLGNSPLHF. The CDR3 coding sequence is TGTGCCAGCAGTGAATATATCGGGGGGCTTGGTAATTCACCCCTCCACTTT. The variable domain in full, completed from reference TRBV25-1 and TRBJ1-6, reads EADIYQTPRYLVIGTGKKITLECSQTMGHDKMYWYQQDPGMELHLIHYSYGVNSTEKGDLSSESTVSRIRTEHFPLTLESARPSHTSQYLCASSEYIGGLGNSPLHFGNGTRLTVT.